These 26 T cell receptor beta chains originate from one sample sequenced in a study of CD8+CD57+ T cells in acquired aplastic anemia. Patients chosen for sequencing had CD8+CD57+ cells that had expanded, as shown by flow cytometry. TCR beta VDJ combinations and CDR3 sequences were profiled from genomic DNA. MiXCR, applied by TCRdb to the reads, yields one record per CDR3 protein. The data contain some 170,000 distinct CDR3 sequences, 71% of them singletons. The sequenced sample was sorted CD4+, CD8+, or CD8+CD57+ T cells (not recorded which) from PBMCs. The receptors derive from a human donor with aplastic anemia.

The CDR3 is CASSLRGPGGGYEQYF. CDR3 DNA sequence: TGTGCCAGCAGCTTAAGGGGACCAGGGGGCGGGTACGAGCAGTACTTC. The V and J genes are TRBV7-9 and TRBJ2-7, with 8 bases that match TRBD1. Losses at the gene ends were 2 bases for V and 4 bases for J; bases not matched to a gene: 10. Germline V gene data show CDR1 as SEHNR and CDR2 as FQNEAQ (reference sequence). The CDR3 contains 16 residues.

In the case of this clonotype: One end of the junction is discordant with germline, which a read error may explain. CDR3 protein: CVTSMASTGYGYTF. DNA for the CDR3: TGTGTCACCAGCATGGCCTCAACAGGCTATGGCTACACCTTC. V and J are TRBV15 and TRBJ1-2; weak D call: TRBD1 (5 bases). The CDR3 consists of 14 residues. From germline, CDR1 is LNHNV and CDR2 YYDKDF (reference sequence).

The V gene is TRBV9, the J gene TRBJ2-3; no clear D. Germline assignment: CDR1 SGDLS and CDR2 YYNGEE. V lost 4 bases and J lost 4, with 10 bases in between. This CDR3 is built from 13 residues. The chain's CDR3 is CASSPQRPDTQYF. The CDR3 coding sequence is TGTGCCAGCAGCCCCCAGAGACCAGATACGCAGTATTTT.

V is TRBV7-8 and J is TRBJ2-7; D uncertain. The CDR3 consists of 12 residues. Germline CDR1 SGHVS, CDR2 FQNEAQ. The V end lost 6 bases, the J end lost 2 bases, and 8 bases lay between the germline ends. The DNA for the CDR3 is TGTGCCAGCAGTGAACGGGCCTACGAGCAGTACTTC. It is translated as CASSERAYEQYF.

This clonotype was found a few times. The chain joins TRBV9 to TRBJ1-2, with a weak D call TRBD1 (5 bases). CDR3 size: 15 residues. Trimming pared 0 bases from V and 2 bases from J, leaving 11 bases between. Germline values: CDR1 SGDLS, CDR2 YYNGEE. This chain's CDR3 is CASSVAPQENYGYTF. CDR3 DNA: TGTGCCAGCAGCGTAGCCCCACAGGAAAACTATGGCTACACCTTC. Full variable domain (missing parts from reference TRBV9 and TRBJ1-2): DSGVTQTPKHLITATGQRVTLRCSPRSGDLSVYWYQQSLDQGLQFLIQYYNGEERAKGNILERFSAQQFPDLHSELNLSSLELGDSALYFCASSVAPQENYGYTFGSGTRLTVV.

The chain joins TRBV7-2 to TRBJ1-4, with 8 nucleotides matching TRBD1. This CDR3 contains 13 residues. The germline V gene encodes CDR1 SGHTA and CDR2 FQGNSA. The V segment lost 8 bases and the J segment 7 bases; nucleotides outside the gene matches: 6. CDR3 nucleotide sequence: TGTGCCAGCTCAGGGGGCGTGGTTGAAAAACTGTTTTTT. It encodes CASSGGVVEKLFF.

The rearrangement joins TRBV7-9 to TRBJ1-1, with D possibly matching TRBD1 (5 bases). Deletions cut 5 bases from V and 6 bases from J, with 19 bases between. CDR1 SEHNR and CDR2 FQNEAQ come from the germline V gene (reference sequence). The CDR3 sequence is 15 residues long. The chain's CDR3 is CASSQVRVSAAEAFF. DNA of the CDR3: TGTGCCAGCAGCCAGGTCAGGGTATCCGCCGCTGAAGCTTTCTTT.

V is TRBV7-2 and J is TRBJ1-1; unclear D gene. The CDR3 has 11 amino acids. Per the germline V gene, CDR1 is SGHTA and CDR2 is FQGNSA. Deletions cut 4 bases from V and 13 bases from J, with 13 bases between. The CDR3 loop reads CASSSAVVGFF. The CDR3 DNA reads TGTGCCAGCAGCTCAGCGGTTGTCGGTTTCTTT.

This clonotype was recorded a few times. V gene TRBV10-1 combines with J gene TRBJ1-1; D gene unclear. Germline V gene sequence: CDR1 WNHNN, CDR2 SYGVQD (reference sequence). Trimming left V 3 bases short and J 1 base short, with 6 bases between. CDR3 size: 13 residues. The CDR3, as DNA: TGCGCCAGCAGTGATGAGCCGAACACTGAAGCTTTCTTT. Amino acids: CASSDEPNTEAFF.

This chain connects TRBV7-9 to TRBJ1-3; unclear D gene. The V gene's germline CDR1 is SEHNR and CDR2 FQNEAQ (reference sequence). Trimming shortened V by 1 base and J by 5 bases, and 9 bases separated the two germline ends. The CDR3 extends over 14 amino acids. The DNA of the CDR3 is TGTGCCAGCAGCTTAGAGGCAGGTCGAAACACCATATATTTT. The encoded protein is CASSLEAGRNTIYF. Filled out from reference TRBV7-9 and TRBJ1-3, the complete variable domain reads DTGVSQNPRHKITKRGQNVTFRCDPISEHNRLYWYRQTLGQGPEFLTYFQNEAQLEKSRLLSDRFSAERPKGSFSTLEIQRTEQGDSAMYLCASSLEAGRNTIYFGEGSWLTVV.

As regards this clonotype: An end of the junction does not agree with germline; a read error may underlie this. For the CDR3, the DNA is TGTGCCAGCAGCTTATTGACAGGGCAGGGCTACACCTTC. Its translation: CASSLLTGQGYTF. The chain joins TRBV28 to TRBJ1-2; 7 nucleotides agree with TRBD1. CDR1 and CDR2 (germline): MDHEN, SYDVKM. The CDR3 runs 13 residues.

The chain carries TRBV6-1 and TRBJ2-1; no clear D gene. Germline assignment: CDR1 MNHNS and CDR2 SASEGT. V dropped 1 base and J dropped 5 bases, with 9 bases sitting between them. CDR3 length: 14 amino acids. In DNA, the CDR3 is TGTGCCAGCAGTGAAGTGGCGGATAACAATGAGCAGTTCTTC. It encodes CASSEVADNNEQFF.

The CDR3 DNA reads TGCAGCTCCGAGGATTGGGATGAGGATGAGCAGTTCTTC. Amino acids: CSSEDWDEDEQFF. The chain couples TRBV29-1 to TRBJ2-1; D gene unclear. Trimming stripped 8 bases from V and 8 bases from J, with 19 bases between. There are 13 residues in the CDR3. Per germline, CDR1 SQVTM and CDR2 ANQGSEA.

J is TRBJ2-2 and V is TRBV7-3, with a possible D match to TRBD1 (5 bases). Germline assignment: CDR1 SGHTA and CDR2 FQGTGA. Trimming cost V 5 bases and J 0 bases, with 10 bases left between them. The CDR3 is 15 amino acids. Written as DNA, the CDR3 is TGTGCCAGCAGCCAAGTGACAGCGAACACCGGGGAGCTGTTTTTT. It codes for CASSQVTANTGELFF. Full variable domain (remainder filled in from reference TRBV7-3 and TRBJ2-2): GAGVSQTPSNKVTEKGKYVELRCDPISGHTALYWYRQSLGQGPEFLIYFQGTGAADDSGLPNDRFFAVRPEGSVSTLKIQRTERGDSAVYLCASSQVTANTGELFFGEGSRLTVL.

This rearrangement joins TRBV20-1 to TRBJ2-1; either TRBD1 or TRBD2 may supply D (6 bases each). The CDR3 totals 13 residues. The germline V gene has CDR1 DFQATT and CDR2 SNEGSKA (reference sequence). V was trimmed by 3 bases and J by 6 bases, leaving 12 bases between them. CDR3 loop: CSASGGRVNEQFF. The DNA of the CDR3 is TGCAGTGCTAGTGGGGGGCGGGTCAATGAGCAGTTCTTC.

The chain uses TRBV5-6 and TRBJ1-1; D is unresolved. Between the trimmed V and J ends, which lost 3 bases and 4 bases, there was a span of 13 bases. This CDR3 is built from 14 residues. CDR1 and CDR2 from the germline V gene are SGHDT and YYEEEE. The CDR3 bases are TGTGCCAGCAGCTCCCAAATCGAGGGCACTGAAGCTTTCTTT. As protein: CASSSQIEGTEAFF.

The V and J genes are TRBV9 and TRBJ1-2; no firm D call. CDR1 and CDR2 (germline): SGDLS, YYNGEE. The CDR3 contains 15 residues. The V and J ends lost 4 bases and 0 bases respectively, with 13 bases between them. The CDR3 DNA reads TGTGCCAGCAGCTTAGGAGGGTCTACTAACTATGGCTACACCTTC. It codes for CASSLGGSTNYGYTF.

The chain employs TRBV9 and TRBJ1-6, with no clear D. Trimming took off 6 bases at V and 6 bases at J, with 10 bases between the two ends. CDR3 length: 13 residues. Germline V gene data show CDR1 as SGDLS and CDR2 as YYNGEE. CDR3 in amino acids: CASNKEINSPLHF. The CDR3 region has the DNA TGTGCCAGCAACAAGGAGATTAATTCACCCCTCCACTTT.

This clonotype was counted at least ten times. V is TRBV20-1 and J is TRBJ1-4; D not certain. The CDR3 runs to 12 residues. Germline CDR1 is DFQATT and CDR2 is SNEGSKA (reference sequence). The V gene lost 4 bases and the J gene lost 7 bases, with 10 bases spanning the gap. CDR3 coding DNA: TGCAGTGCTAAAGGGATGAGTGAAAAACTGTTTTTT. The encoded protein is CSAKGMSEKLFF.

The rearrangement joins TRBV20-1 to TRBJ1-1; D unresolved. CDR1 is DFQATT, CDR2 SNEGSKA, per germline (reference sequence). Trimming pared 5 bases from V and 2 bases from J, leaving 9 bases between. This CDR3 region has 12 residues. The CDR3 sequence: CSAHTGNTEAFF. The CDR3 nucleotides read TGCAGTGCTCACACCGGCAACACTGAAGCTTTCTTT.

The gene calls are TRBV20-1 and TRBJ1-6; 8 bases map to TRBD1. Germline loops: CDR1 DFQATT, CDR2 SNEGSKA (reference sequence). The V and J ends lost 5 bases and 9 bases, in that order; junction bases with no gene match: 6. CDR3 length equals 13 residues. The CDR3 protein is CSAPGQAGSPLHF. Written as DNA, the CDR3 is TGCAGTGCTCCGGGACAGGCCGGTTCACCCCTCCACTTT.

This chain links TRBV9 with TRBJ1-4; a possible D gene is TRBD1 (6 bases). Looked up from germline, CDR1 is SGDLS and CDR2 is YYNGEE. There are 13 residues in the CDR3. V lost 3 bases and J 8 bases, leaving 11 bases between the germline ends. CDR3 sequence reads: CASSDREWEKLFF. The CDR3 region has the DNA TGTGCCAGCAGCGACAGGGAATGGGAAAAACTGTTTTTT.

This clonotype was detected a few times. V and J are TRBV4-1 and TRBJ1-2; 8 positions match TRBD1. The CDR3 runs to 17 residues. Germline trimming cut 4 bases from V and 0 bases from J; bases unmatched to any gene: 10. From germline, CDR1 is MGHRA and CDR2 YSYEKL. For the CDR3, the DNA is TGCGCCAGCAGCCCCCCGGGACAGGTGACAGCTAACTATGGCTACACCTTC. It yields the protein CASSPPGQVTANYGYTF.

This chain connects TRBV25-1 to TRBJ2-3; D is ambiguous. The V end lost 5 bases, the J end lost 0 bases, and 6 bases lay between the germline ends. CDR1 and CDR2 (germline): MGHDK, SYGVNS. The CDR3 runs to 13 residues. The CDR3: CASSISSTDTQYF. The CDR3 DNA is TGTGCCAGCAGTATCTCTAGCACAGATACGCAGTATTTT.

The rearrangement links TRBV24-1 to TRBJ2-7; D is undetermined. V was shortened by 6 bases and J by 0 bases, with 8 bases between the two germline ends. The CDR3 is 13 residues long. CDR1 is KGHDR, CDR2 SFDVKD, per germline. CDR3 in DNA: TGTGCCACCAGTATCGGCAGCTCCTACGAGCAGTACGTC. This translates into CATSIGSSYEQYV.

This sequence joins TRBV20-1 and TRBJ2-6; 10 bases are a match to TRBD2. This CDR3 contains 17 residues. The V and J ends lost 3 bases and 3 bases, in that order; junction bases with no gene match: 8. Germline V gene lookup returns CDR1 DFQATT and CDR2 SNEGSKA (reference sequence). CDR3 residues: CSARYRGLAIGANVLTF. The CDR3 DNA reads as TGCAGTGCTAGGTATCGGGGACTAGCGATTGGGGCCAACGTCCTGACTTTC.